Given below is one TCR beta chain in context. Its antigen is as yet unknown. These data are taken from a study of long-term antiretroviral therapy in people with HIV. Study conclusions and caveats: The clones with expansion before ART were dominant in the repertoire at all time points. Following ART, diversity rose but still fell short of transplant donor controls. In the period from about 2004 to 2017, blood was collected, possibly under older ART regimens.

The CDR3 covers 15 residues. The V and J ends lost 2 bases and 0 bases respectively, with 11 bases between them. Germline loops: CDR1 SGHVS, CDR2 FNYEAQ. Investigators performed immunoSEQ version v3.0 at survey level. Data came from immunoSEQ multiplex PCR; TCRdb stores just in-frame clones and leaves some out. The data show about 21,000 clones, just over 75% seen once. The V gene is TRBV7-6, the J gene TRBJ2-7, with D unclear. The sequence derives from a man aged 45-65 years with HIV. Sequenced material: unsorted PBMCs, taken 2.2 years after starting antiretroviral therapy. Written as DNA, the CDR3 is TGTGCCAGCAGCTTAACGGACGAAACCTCCTACGAGCAGTACTTC. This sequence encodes CASSLTDETSYEQYF.